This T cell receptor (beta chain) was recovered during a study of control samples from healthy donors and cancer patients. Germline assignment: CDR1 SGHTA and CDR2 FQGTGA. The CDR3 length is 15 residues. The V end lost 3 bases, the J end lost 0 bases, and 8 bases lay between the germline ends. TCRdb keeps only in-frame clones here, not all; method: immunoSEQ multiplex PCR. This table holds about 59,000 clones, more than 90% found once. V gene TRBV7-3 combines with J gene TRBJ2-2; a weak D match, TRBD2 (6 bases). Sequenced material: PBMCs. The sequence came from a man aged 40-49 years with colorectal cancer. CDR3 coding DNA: TGTGCCAGCAGCTTTGGGACTCCGAACACCGGGGAGCTGTTTTTT. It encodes CASSFGTPNTGELFF. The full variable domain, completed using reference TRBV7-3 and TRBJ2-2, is GAGVSQTPSNKVTEKGKYVELRCDPISGHTALYWYRQSLGQGPEFLIYFQGTGAADDSGLPNDRFFAVRPEGSVSTLKIQRTERGDSAVYLCASSFGTPNTGELFFGEGSRLTVL.